This T cell receptor (beta chain) was sequenced for a study of blood T cell repertoires in COVID-19. The method was immunoSEQ multiplex PCR; TCRdb's version includes in-frame clones alone and lacks a portion of them. Of some 240,000 clones detected, around 83% appear once; the ten largest clones hold roughly a tenth. This sequence was found in a woman older than 75 with acute or convalescent COVID-19. The sequencing input was peripheral blood.

This chain's CDR3 is CASARGWSNTGELFF. For the CDR3, the DNA is TGTGCCAGCGCCCGGGGATGGTCGAACACCGGGGAGCTGTTTTTT. This chain uses TRBV28 with TRBJ2-2; D is perhaps TRBD2 (5 bases). There are 15 residues in the CDR3. The ends were cut back, 8 bases at V and 0 bases at J, with 13 bases in the middle. Germline CDR1 MDHEN, CDR2 SYDVKM.